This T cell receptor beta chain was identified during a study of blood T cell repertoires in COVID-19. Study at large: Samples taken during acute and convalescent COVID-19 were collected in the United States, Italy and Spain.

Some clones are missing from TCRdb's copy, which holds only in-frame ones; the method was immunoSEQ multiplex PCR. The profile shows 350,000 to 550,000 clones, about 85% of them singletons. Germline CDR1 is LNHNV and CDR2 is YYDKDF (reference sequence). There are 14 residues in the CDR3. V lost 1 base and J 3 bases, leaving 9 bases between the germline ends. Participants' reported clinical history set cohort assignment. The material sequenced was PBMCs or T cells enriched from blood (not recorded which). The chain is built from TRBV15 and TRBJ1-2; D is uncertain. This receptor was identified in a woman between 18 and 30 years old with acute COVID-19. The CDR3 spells CATSRVEGDYGYTF. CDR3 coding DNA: TGTGCCACCAGCAGAGTTGAGGGAGACTATGGCTACACCTTC. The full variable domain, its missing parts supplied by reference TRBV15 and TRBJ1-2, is DAMVIQNPRYQVTQFGKPVTLSCSQTLNHNVMYWYQQKSSQAPKLLFHYYDKDFNNEADTPDNFQSRRPNTSFCFLDIRSPGLGDTAMYLCATSRVEGDYGYTFGSGTRLTVV.